These 21 T cell receptor beta chains originate from one sample sequenced in a study of cytomegalovirus exposure and HLA in healthy donors. Method: immunoSEQ multiplex PCR; TCRdb's copy keeps in-frame clones and lacks some. The sample holds 150,000 to 200,000 clones, less than 90% seen once. Specimen: PBMCs. All receptors derive from a man aged 25 to 40 in good health and CMV-seropositive.

V gene TRBV5-1 combines with J gene TRBJ2-5, with D possibly TRBD1 on 6 matching bases. This CDR3 spans 16 amino acids. From germline, CDR1 is SGHRS and CDR2 YFSETQ. V lost 0 bases to trimming and J lost 5 bases, with 17 bases between them. CDR3: CASSLAGAAGEETQYF. The CDR3 bases are TGCGCCAGCAGCTTGGCCGGGGCGGCAGGGGAGGAGACCCAGTACTTC.

This clone was picked up one time. This chain uses TRBV6-5 with TRBJ2-2; the D gene is possibly TRBD1 (6 bases). Germline V gene lookup returns CDR1 MNHEY and CDR2 SVGAGI. The length of the CDR3 is 15 residues. Trimming shortened V by 8 bases and J by 5 bases, and 18 bases separated the two germline ends. CDR3 in DNA: TGTGCCAGCGGCCCGGGCAGGGGCAAAACCGGGGAGCTGTTTTTT. Protein product: CASGPGRGKTGELFF.

The genes are TRBV9 and TRBJ1-1, with no clear D. The germline CDR1 and CDR2 sequences are SGDLS and YYNGEE. The CDR3 consists of 15 residues. Trimming removed 0 bases at V and 1 base at J, with 10 bases between. The CDR3 loop reads CASSVGGSQNTEAFF. The DNA of the CDR3 is TGTGCCAGCAGCGTAGGAGGGTCCCAGAACACTGAAGCTTTCTTT.

The J gene is TRBJ2-1, the V gene TRBV9; D gene ambiguous. V lost 6 bases and J lost 0, with 13 bases in between. CDR1 and CDR2 from the germline V gene are SGDLS and YYNGEE. This CDR3 is built from 15 residues. As DNA, the CDR3 is TGTGCCAGCACCTCGACAAGCACCTCCTACAATGAGCAGTTCTTC. Translation: CASTSTSTSYNEQFF.

The gene calls are TRBV14 and TRBJ2-7, with a tentative D call TRBD2 (5 bases). V was shortened by 1 base and J by 5 bases, with 9 bases between the two germline ends. The germline V gene encodes CDR1 SGHDN and CDR2 FVKESK. The CDR3 covers 13 residues. The CDR3 loop is CASSQVRGNEQYF. The DNA for the CDR3 is TGTGCCAGCAGCCAAGTAAGAGGGAACGAGCAGTACTTC.

The V gene is TRBV19, the J gene TRBJ1-2; D is unresolved. In germline, CDR1 is LNHDA, CDR2 SQIVND (reference sequence). Trimming cost V 3 bases and J 5 bases, with 13 bases left between them. This CDR3 is 14 amino acids long. CDR3 loop: CASSIGGDLYGYTF. For the CDR3, the DNA is TGTGCCAGTAGTATCGGAGGAGACCTATATGGCTACACCTTC.

The chain is built from TRBV9 and TRBJ2-1; 7 nucleotides match TRBD2. In germline, CDR1 is SGDLS, CDR2 YYNGEE. CDR3 length equals 14 residues. The V and J ends lost 4 bases and 2 bases, in that order; junction bases with no gene match: 3. The CDR3 DNA follows: TGTGCCAGCAGCTCGGGGGGAACCTACAATGAGCAGTTCTTC. Translating it yields CASSSGGTYNEQFF.

The genes are TRBV28 and TRBJ2-3; TRBD1 aligns across 9 bases. CDR1 is MDHEN and CDR2 is SYDVKM in the germline V gene. After removal of 2 bases from V and 15 bases from J, the junction contained 6 bases not matched to a gene. This CDR3 has 12 residues. DNA for the CDR3: TGTGCCAGCAGTTTAACCGGGACAGGGTTTTATTTT. It translates to CASSLTGTGFYF.

In this sample, this clone turned up a few times. The chain employs TRBV7-9 and TRBJ1-2, with a possible D match to TRBD1 (5 bases). Germline lookup yields CDR1 SEHNR and CDR2 FQNEAQ (reference sequence). The CDR3 has 15 amino acids. V was shortened by 5 bases and J by 4 bases, with 17 bases between the two germline ends. CDR3 loop: CASSPQGADSYGYTF. CDR3 coding DNA: TGTGCCAGCAGCCCTCAAGGGGCGGATTCCTATGGCTACACCTTC.

This clone was counted ten times or more. The chain couples TRBV15 to TRBJ2-3, with 12 nucleotides matching TRBD2. The V and J ends lost 4 bases and 3 bases, in that order; junction bases with no gene match: 8. The CDR3 is 17 residues long. Germline V CDR1 and CDR2: LNHNV, YYDKDF (reference sequence). The CDR3 here is CATSISTSGRVTDTQYF. As DNA, the CDR3 is TGTGCCACCAGCATCTCGACTAGCGGGAGAGTGACAGATACGCAGTATTTT.

The CDR3 DNA reads TGTGCCAGCAGCGGAGCGGGGGTCAACACCGGGGAGCTGTTTTTT. This encodes CASSGAGVNTGELFF. This chain joins TRBV9 and TRBJ2-2; 8 positions match TRBD2. Germline loops: CDR1 SGDLS, CDR2 YYNGEE. J was trimmed by 2 bases and V by 3 bases; bases with no gene match: 3. The CDR3 totals 15 residues.

The V call is TRBV18, the J call TRBJ1-5; tentative D call: TRBD1 (6 bases). The V gene lost 3 bases and the J gene lost 2 bases, with 17 bases spanning the gap. Germline V lookup: CDR1 KGHSH, CDR2 LQKENI. The CDR3 loop spans 17 amino acids. The CDR3 sequence: CASSPLGGRYGNQPQHF. CDR3 coding DNA: TGTGCCAGCTCACCGCTGGGGGGGCGATACGGCAATCAGCCCCAGCATTTT.

CDR3 loop: CASGGRDTQYF. DNA for the CDR3: TGTGCCAGCGGCGGGAGGGATACGCAGTATTTT. This rearrangement joins TRBV6-5 to TRBJ2-3; TRBD2 matches 8 bases. J lost 6 bases, V lost 8 bases, and 1 base had no gene match. The CDR3 length is 11 residues. Germline lookup yields CDR1 MNHEY and CDR2 SVGAGI.

The genes are TRBV7-3 and TRBJ2-3; D perhaps matches TRBD2 (5 bases). Germline lookup yields CDR1 SGHTA and CDR2 FQGTGA. The CDR3 has 15 residues. Between the trimmed V and J ends, which lost 1 base and 2 bases, there was a span of 10 bases. In DNA, the CDR3 is TGTGCCAGCAGCTTAAATGGCGGGCCCACAGATACGCAGTATTTT. The encoded protein is CASSLNGGPTDTQYF. Complete variable domain (other parts from reference TRBV7-3 and TRBJ2-3): GAGVSQTPSNKVTEKGKYVELRCDPISGHTALYWYRQSLGQGPEFLIYFQGTGAADDSGLPNDRFFAVRPEGSVSTLKIQRTERGDSAVYLCASSLNGGPTDTQYFGPGTRLTVL.

V gene TRBV15 combines with J gene TRBJ2-5, with 9 bases that match TRBD2. Germline V CDR1 and CDR2: LNHNV, YYDKDF (reference sequence). The CDR3 has 15 amino acids. V lost 5 bases to trimming and J lost 4 bases; unmatched junction nucleotides: 8. CDR3 in DNA: TGTGCCACCAGCGTTAGCGGGAGAGGACGAGAGACCCAGTACTTC. Amino acids: CATSVSGRGRETQYF.

This chain links TRBV7-8 with TRBJ2-1; D gene unclear. Trimming pared 5 bases from V and 8 bases from J, leaving 13 bases between. CDR3 length: 13 amino acids. The germline gives CDR1 SGHVS, CDR2 FQNEAQ. The CDR3 here is CASSLEDLYEQFF. The CDR3 DNA reads TGTGCCAGCAGCCTAGAAGACTTGTATGAGCAGTTCTTC. The full variable domain, with the rest looked up from reference TRBV7-8 and TRBJ2-1, is GAGVSQSPRYKVAKRGQDVALRCDPISGHVSLFWYQQALGQGPEFLTYFQNEAQLDKSGLPSDRFFAERPEGSVSTLKIQRTQQEDSAVYLCASSLEDLYEQFFGPGTRLTVL.

The chain carries TRBV5-1 and TRBJ2-2; 8 positions match TRBD2. V trimming: 4 bases; J trimming: 3 bases; junction bases outside the gene matches: 11. CDR1 SGHRS and CDR2 YFSETQ come from the germline V gene. The CDR3 has 17 residues. The CDR3 protein is CASSTRTGTRDTGELFF. The DNA for the CDR3 is TGCGCCAGCAGCACCCGCACCGGGACTAGGGACACCGGGGAGCTGTTTTTT. Looking up the rest from reference TRBV5-1 and TRBJ2-2 gives the full variable domain: KAGVTQTPRYLIKTRGQQVTLSCSPISGHRSVSWYQQTPGQGLQFLFEYFSETQRNKGNFPGRFSGRQFSNSRSEMNVSTLELGDSALYLCASSTRTGTRDTGELFFGEGSRLTVL.

The chain recombines TRBV30 with TRBJ2-4, with TRBD2 identical over 11 bases. Germline lookup yields CDR1 GTSNPN and CDR2 SVGIG (reference sequence). This CDR3 comprises 15 residues. With 2 bases clipped from V and 15 bases from J, the junction kept 15 bases outside the gene matches. CDR3: CAWSPHVAGGPVPYF. In DNA form, the CDR3 reads TGTGCCTGGAGTCCCCACGTAGCGGGGGGGCCGGTACCGTACTTC. Variable domain in full (rest from reference TRBV30 and TRBJ2-4): SQTIHQWPATLVQPVGSPLSLECTVEGTSNPNLYWYRQAAGRGLQLLFYSVGIGQISSEVPQNLSASRPQDRQFILSSKKLLLSDSGFYLCAWSPHVAGGPVPYFGAGTRLSVL.

This chain links TRBV7-9 with TRBJ1-3; no definite D call. With 5 bases removed from V and 4 bases from J, the gap between germline ends came to 6 bases. The length of the CDR3 is 12 residues. Looked up from germline, CDR1 is SEHNR and CDR2 is FQNEAQ (reference sequence). The CDR3 DNA is TGTGCCAGCAGCACAGAGGGAAACACCATATATTTT. Translated, it gives CASSTEGNTIYF.

Here the CDR3 DNA reads TGTGCCTGGAGGCCCTACGGGCGCGGGGAGACCCAGTACTTC. Translation gives CAWRPYGRGETQYF. The chain joins TRBV30 to TRBJ2-5, with D tentatively TRBD2 (5 bases). In germline, CDR1 is GTSNPN, CDR2 SVGIG (reference sequence). The CDR3 length is 14 residues. Deletions cut 3 bases from V and 5 bases from J, with 16 bases between.

The chain carries TRBV6-1 and TRBJ2-7; D is possibly TRBD1 (6 bases). This CDR3 is built from 15 residues. Germline V gene data show CDR1 as MNHNS and CDR2 as SASEGT. Trimming shortened V by 2 bases and J by 1 base, and 12 bases separated the two germline ends. The CDR3 coding sequence is TGTGCCAGCAGTGAACCAACAGGGCGGTCCTACGAGCAGTACTTC. Protein sequence: CASSEPTGRSYEQYF.